The present entry profiles one T cell receptor (beta chain) with its context. Antigen: not known. The sample originates from a study of shared clonotypes between healthy human individuals. Study-level findings and limits: Memory subsets generally showed lower estimated richness than naive subsets.

V trimming: 0 bases; J trimming: 8 bases; junction bases outside the gene matches: 6. The germline gives CDR1 MNHEY, CDR2 SMNVEV (reference sequence). This CDR3 has 14 amino acids. Clones were read by immunoSEQ multiplex PCR, and TCRdb kept only the in-frame ones, dropping some. The sample includes millions of clones, 85% to 95% of them seen just once. The sequencing input was naive CD4+ T cells sorted from blood. As to subset: CD45RA+ positively selected. The chain is built from TRBV27 and TRBJ1-2; TRBD1 matches 7 bases. This sequence was found in a man in his late teens or twenties in good health. This CDR3 reads CASSLSAGGWGYTF. CDR3 DNA: TGTGCCAGCAGTTTATCGGCAGGGGGTTGGGGCTACACCTTC.